These T cell receptor beta chains were read from a single sample in a study of blood T cell repertoires in COVID-19. The repertoire was sequenced with immunoSEQ multiplex PCR; TCRdb's copy has only in-frame clones and lacks some. Of around 170,000 clones listed, roughly 87% were seen once; the top ten hold under 10%. Sequencing input: peripheral blood. The receptors derive from a woman between 70 and 85 years old with COVID-19, enrolled during active disease. Each CDR3 is given with its conserved first and last residue. The order of the fields is V gene, J gene, CDR3 length, D gene, clone size, CDR3 protein, CDR3 DNA. A D gene is named only where the DNA matches it firmly. Only part of the rows carry a size: once, few, many, or a class if the clone is expanded.

v_call: TRBV18
j_call: TRBJ1-2
cdr3_length: 14
d_call: TRBD1
clone_size: .
cdr3_aa: CASSPGQGIVGYTF
cdr3_nt: TGTGCCAGCTCACCAGGACAGGGGATAGTTGGCTACACCTTC

v_call: TRBV27
j_call: TRBJ1-5
cdr3_length: 16
d_call: TRBD1
clone_size: .
cdr3_aa: CASSLGGTGGNQPQHF
cdr3_nt: TGTGCCAGCAGTTTAGGGGGGACAGGGGGCAATCAGCCCCAGCATTTT

v_call: TRBV7-2
j_call: TRBJ2-7
cdr3_length: 13
d_call: .
clone_size: .
cdr3_aa: CASSLLFPYEQYF
cdr3_nt: TGTGCCAGCAGCCTCCTGTTTCCTTACGAGCAGTACTTC

v_call: TRBV2
j_call: TRBJ2-5
cdr3_length: 13
d_call: .
clone_size: .
cdr3_aa: CASRWERIETQYF
cdr3_nt: TGTGCCAGCAGGTGGGAGCGTATTGAGACCCAGTACTTC

v_call: TRBV11-1
j_call: TRBJ2-1
cdr3_length: 15
d_call: .
clone_size: few
cdr3_aa: CASSSFASSANEQFF
cdr3_nt: TGTGCCAGCAGCTCATTTGCAAGTAGCGCCAATGAGCAGTTCTTC

v_call: TRBV5-1
j_call: TRBJ2-2
cdr3_length: 16
d_call: .
clone_size: many
cdr3_aa: CASSLDVRGNTGELFF
cdr3_nt: TGCGCCAGCAGCTTGGACGTGCGGGGGAACACCGGGGAGCTGTTTTTT

v_call: TRBV3-1/TRBV3-2
j_call: TRBJ2-1
cdr3_length: 16
d_call: TRBD2
clone_size: .
cdr3_aa: CASSQDGRGTYNEQFF
cdr3_nt: TGTGCCAGCAGCCAAGATGGGCGGGGGACCTACAATGAGCAGTTCTTC

v_call: TRBV24-1
j_call: TRBJ2-1
cdr3_length: 18
d_call: TRBD2
clone_size: .
cdr3_aa: CATSVVSAGTSGRHEQFF
cdr3_nt: TGTGCCACCAGTGTTGTCAGCGCCGGGACTAGCGGGAGGCATGAGCAGTTCTTC

v_call: TRBV11-2
j_call: TRBJ2-3
cdr3_length: 12
d_call: .
clone_size: .
cdr3_aa: CASSPGPDTQYF
cdr3_nt: TGTGCCAGCAGCCCAGGGCCGGATACGCAGTATTTT

v_call: TRBV28
j_call: TRBJ1-2
cdr3_length: 13
d_call: .
clone_size: .
cdr3_aa: CASIGRDSGGYTF
cdr3_nt: TGTGCCAGCATAGGGCGGGACTCGGGAGGCTACACCTTC

v_call: TRBV24-1
j_call: TRBJ2-2
cdr3_length: 12
d_call: .
clone_size: .
cdr3_aa: CATKQNTGELFF
cdr3_nt: TGTGCCACCAAGCAGAACACCGGGGAGCTGTTTTTT

v_call: TRBV18
j_call: TRBJ1-1
cdr3_length: 16
d_call: TRBD1
clone_size: .
cdr3_aa: CASSPRLQGGGTEAFF
cdr3_nt: TGTGCCAGCTCACCACGTCTACAGGGGGGAGGGACTGAAGCTTTCTTT

v_call: TRBV28
j_call: TRBJ2-5
cdr3_length: 18
d_call: TRBD2
clone_size: .
cdr3_aa: CASSSQTGAGGPPETQYF
cdr3_nt: TGTGCCAGCAGTTCCCAGACCGGGGCGGGAGGGCCCCCAGAGACCCAGTACTTC

v_call: TRBV4-3
j_call: TRBJ2-1
cdr3_length: 14
d_call: TRBD2
clone_size: .
cdr3_aa: CASSRVAGGNEQFF
cdr3_nt: TGCGCCAGCAGCCGAGTAGCGGGGGGGAATGAGCAGTTCTTC

v_call: TRBV20-1
j_call: TRBJ2-1
cdr3_length: 11
d_call: TRBD1
clone_size: .
cdr3_aa: CSARTDREQFF
cdr3_nt: TGCAGTGCTAGGACGGACAGGGAGCAGTTCTTC

v_call: TRBV28
j_call: TRBJ2-2
cdr3_length: 15
d_call: .
clone_size: .
cdr3_aa: CASSLGGSDTGELFF
cdr3_nt: TGTGCCAGCAGTTTAGGGGGCTCGGACACCGGGGAGCTGTTTTTT

v_call: TRBV30
j_call: TRBJ1-6
cdr3_length: 13
d_call: .
clone_size: .
cdr3_aa: CAWRTEAYSPLHF
cdr3_nt: TGTGCCTGGAGGACAGAGGCTTATTCACCCCTCCACTTT

v_call: TRBV28
j_call: TRBJ1-2
cdr3_length: 15
d_call: TRBD1
clone_size: .
cdr3_aa: CASRRRSGQVYGYTF
cdr3_nt: TGTGCCAGCAGGCGGAGGTCGGGACAGGTCTATGGCTACACCTTC

v_call: TRBV5-1
j_call: TRBJ2-6
cdr3_length: 15
d_call: .
clone_size: .
cdr3_aa: CASKPGARGANVLTF
cdr3_nt: TGCGCCAGCAAGCCAGGGGCGCGAGGGGCCAACGTCCTGACTTTC

v_call: TRBV18
j_call: TRBJ2-2
cdr3_length: 15
d_call: .
clone_size: .
cdr3_aa: CASSPGHRNTGELFF
cdr3_nt: TGTGCCAGCTCACCGGGACACAGAAACACCGGGGAGCTGTTTTTT

v_call: TRBV4-1
j_call: TRBJ2-7
cdr3_length: 15
d_call: .
clone_size: .
cdr3_aa: CASSPRRTLPHEQYF
cdr3_nt: TGCGCCAGCAGCCCACGCCGGACACTCCCTCACGAGCAGTACTTC

v_call: TRBV5-8
j_call: TRBJ2-5
cdr3_length: 12
d_call: .
clone_size: .
cdr3_aa: CASSPERETQYF
cdr3_nt: TGTGCCAGCAGCCCTGAGCGGGAGACCCAGTACTTC

v_call: TRBV19
j_call: TRBJ2-1
cdr3_length: 15
d_call: .
clone_size: once
cdr3_aa: CASSIRGESYNEQFF
cdr3_nt: TGTGCCAGTAGTATCAGGGGCGAATCTTACAATGAGCAGTTCTTC